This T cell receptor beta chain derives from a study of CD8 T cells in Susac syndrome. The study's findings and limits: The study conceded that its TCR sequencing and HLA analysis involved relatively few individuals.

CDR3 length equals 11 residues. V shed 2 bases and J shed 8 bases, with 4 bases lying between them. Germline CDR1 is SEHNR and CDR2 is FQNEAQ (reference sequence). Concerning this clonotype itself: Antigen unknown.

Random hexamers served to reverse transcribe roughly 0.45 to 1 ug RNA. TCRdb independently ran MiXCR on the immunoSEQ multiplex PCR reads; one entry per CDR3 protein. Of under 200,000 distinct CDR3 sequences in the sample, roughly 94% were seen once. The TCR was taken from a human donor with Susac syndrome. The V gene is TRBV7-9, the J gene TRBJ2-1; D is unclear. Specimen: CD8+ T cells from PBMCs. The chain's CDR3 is CASSLKHEQFF. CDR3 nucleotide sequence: TGTGCCAGCAGCTTAAAGCATGAGCAGTTCTTC.